This paragraph reports one T cell receptor (beta chain). Its recognized antigen is unknown. One base away there is no much larger clone; base qualities are not given. Libraries were prepared through the immunoSEQ multiplex PCR assay. Regarding the original processing steps: A statistical classification framework was built to diagnose cytomegalovirus status from the catalog of TCR beta chain sequences. TCRdb re-hosts the immuneACCESS table, in-frame sequences only. Its copies lack some clones; in the studies checked, an unresolved V gene accounts for under half of them, and the cause for the rest is not known. V and J calls and clone size are copied from that table; D and trimming were computed from the DNA. Counted in this sample were about 130,000 clones; 70% to 85% of them appeared once. Of the sample, just under 30% is held by the ten largest clones. Looking up the germline V gene yields CDR1 MGHRA and CDR2 YSYEKL. V is pruned by 2 bases and J by 8 bases, leaving 6 bases of the junction without a gene match. Inclusive of the bounding cysteine and phenylalanine, the CDR3 is 17 residues long. Just CDR3 DNA is preserved here, 51 bases in frame from base 1.

This sample is drawn from a study of cytomegalovirus exposure and HLA in healthy donors (dated by TCRdb to about 2017). Broadly, across the study: According to a later analysis, one platform produced both the approximately 110 validation repertoires and the 670 or so repertoires of the first cohort. The study was designed to test whether signatures of past pathogen exposure could be identified by cataloging public T cell receptors. A separate validation cohort of roughly 130 different subjects was used in addition to the approximately 670-subject first cohort. To predict cytomegalovirus infection status, the study brought together high-throughput TCR immunosequencing, statistical association of individual TCRs with disease status, and machine learning.

Beyond this particular receptor, the publication reports: In vitro tests confirmed that a few of the cytomegalovirus-associated TCR beta chains recognize cytomegalovirus antigens. Across donors, most TCR sequences were observed very rarely, whereas some public TCRs were present in many individuals. The authors suggested that the approach could potentially be generalized to other disease states and immunological phenotypes. The classifier was reported to diagnose cytomegalovirus status with high specificity and sensitivity in both the original cohort and the validation cohort. A total of fewer than 200 TCR beta chains were listed by the study as associated with cytomegalovirus. All 130 or so repertoires were used to score co-occurrence in the validation cohort in a later analysis, because that analysis had no HLA typing for the cohort. In a later analysis, TCRs clustered in the first cohort were found to also tend to co-occur in the 120 or so validation repertoires, with approximately 95% of cluster scores above 0.

The donors were included in the validation cohort of around 120 subjects, a group kept apart from the roughly 700-subject first cohort. The receptor's source is a young man in good health and CMV-seropositive. The sample was PBMCs. The rearranged segments are TRBV4-1 and TRBJ2-1; 16 central bases correspond to TRBD2. For the CDR3, the sequence is CASSQTGTSGGADEQFF. The DNA is as follows: TGCGCCAGCAGCCAAACCGGGACTAGCGGGGGGGCTGATGAGCAGTTCTTC.